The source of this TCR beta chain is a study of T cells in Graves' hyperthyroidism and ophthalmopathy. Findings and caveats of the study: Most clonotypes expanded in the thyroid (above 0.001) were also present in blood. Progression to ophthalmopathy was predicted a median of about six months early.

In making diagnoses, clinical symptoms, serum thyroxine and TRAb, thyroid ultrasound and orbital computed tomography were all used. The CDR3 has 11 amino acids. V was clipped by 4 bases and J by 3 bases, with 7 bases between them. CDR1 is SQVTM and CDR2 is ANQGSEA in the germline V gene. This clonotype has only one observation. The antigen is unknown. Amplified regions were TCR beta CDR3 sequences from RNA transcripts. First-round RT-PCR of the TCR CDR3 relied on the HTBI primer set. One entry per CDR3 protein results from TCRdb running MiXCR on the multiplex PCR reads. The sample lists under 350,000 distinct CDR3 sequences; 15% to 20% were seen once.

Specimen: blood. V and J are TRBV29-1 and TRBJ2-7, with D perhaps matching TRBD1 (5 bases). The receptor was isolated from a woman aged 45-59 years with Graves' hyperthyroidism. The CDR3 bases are TGCAGCGTTGGACAGCACTACGAGCAGTACTTC. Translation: CSVGQHYEQYF.